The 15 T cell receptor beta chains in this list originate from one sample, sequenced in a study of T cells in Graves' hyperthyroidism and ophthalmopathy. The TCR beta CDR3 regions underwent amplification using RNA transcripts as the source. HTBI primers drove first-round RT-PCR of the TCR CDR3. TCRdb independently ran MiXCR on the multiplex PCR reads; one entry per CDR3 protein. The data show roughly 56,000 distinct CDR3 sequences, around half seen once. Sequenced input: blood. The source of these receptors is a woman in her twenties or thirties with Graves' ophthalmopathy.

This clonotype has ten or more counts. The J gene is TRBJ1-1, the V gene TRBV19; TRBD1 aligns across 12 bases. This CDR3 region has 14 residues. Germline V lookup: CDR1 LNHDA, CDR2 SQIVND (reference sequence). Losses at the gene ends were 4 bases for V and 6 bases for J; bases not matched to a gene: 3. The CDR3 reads CASSKGQGAAEAFF. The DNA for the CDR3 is TGTGCCAGTAGTAAGGGACAGGGGGCCGCTGAAGCTTTCTTT.

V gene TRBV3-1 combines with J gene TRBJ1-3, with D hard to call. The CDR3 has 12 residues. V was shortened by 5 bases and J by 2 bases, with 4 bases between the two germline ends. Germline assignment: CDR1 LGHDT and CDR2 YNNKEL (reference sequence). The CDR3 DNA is TGTGCCAGCAGCACGGCTGGAAACACCATATATTTT. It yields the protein CASSTAGNTIYF.

CDR3 nucleotides: TGCAGCGTAGGGGCAGTTGCCTACGAGCAGTACTTC. Its translation: CSVGAVAYEQYF. The V and J genes are TRBV29-1 and TRBJ2-7; maybe TRBD1 (5 bases). The CDR3 runs to 12 residues. The germline V and J ends were trimmed by 6 bases and 2 bases, with 11 bases remaining between them. Germline values: CDR1 SQVTM, CDR2 ANQGSEA.

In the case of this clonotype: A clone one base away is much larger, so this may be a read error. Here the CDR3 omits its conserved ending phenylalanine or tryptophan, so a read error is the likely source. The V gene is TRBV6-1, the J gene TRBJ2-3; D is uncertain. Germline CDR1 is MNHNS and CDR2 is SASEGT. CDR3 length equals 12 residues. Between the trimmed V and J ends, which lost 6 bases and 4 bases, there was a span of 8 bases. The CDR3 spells CASRWVSDTQYL. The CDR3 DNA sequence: TGTGCCAGCAGATGGGTTTCAGATACGCAGTATTTA.

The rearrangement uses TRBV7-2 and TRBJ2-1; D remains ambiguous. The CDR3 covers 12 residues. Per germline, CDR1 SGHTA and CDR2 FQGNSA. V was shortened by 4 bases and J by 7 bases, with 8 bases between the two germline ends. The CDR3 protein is CASSYIVNEQFF. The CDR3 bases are TGTGCCAGCAGCTACATAGTTAATGAGCAGTTCTTC. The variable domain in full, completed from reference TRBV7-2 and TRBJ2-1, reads GAGVSQSPSNKVTEKGKDVELRCDPISGHTALYWYRQSLGQGLEFLIYFQGNSAPDKSGLPSDRFSAERTGGSVSTLTIQRTQQEDSAVYLCASSYIVNEQFFGPGTRLTVL.

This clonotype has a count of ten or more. The CDR3 protein is CASSAEGSSYEQYF. The CDR3 DNA is TGTGCCAGCAGCGCAGAGGGGAGCTCCTACGAGCAGTACTTC. The chain employs TRBV9 and TRBJ2-7, with D tentatively TRBD1 or TRBD2 (5 bases each). Trimming stripped 3 bases from V and 0 bases from J, with 10 bases between. The germline V gene encodes CDR1 SGDLS and CDR2 YYNGEE. The CDR3 contains 14 residues.

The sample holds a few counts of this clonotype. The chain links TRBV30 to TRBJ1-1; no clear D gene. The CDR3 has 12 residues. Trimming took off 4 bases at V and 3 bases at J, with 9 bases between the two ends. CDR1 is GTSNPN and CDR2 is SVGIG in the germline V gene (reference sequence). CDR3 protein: CAWKMSDTEAFF. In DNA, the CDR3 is TGTGCCTGGAAAATGTCGGACACTGAAGCTTTCTTT.

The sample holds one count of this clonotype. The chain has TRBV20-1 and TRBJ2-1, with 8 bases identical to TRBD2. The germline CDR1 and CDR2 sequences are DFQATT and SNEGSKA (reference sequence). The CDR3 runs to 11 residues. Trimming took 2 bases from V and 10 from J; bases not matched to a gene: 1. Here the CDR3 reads CSARRGREQFF. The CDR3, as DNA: TGCAGTGCTAGACGCGGGAGGGAGCAGTTCTTC.

This CDR3 reads CASSLYREGDSNQPQYF. The CDR3 nucleotides are TGTGCCAGCAGTTTGTATAGAGAGGGTGACAGCAATCAGCCCCAGTACTTC. The chain combines TRBV28 with TRBJ2-5; D is perhaps TRBD1 or TRBD2 (5 bases each). The germline CDR1 and CDR2 sequences are MDHEN and SYDVKM. The CDR3 is 17 amino acids. Trimming removed 3 bases at V and 9 bases at J, with 26 bases between. The full variable domain, with the rest looked up from reference TRBV28 and TRBJ2-5, is DVKVTQSSRYLVKRTGEKVFLECVQDMDHENMFWYRQDPGLGLRLIYFSYDVKMKEKGDIPEGYSVSREKKERFSLILESASTNQTSMYLCASSLYREGDSNQPQYFGPGTRLLVL.

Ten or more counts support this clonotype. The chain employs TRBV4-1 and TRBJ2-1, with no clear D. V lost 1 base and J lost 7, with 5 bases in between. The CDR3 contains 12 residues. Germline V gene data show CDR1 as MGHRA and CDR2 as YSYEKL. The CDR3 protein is CASSQGYNEQFF. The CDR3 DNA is TGCGCCAGCAGCCAAGGGTATAATGAGCAGTTCTTC.

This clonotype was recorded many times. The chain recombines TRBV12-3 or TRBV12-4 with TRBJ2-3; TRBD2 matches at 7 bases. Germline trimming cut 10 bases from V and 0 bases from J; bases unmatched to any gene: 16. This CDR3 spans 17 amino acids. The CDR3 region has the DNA TGTGCCATCCCCGGCTGTGGGGGAGGGCCTAGCACAGATACGCAGTATTTT. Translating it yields CAIPGCGGGPSTDTQYF.

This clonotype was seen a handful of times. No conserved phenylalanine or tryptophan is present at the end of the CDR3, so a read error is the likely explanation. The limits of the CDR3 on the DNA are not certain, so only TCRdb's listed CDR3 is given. The CDR3 sequence is CASSARTS. V and J are TRBV2 and TRBJ1-1. Germline CDR1 is SNHLY and CDR2 is FYNNEI. The CDR3 spans 8 amino acids, including both terminal residues.

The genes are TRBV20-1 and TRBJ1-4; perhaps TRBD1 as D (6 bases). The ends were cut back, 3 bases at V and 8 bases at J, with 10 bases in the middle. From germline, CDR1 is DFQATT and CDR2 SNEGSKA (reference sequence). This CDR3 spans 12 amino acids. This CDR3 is CSASKGGEKLFF. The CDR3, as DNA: TGCAGTGCTAGCAAGGGGGGGGAAAAACTGTTTTTT.

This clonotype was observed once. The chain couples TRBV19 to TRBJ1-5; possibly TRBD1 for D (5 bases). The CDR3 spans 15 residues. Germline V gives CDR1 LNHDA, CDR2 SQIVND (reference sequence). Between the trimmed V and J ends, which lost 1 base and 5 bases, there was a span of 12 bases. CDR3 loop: CASSIGTGTYQPQHF. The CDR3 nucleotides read TGTGCCAGTAGTATAGGCACAGGCACCTATCAGCCCCAGCATTTT.

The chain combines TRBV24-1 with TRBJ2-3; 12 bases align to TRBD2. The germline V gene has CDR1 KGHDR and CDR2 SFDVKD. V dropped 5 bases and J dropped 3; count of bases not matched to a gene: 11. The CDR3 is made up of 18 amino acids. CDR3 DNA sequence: TGTGCCACCAGTGGAAGGGACCTACTAGCGGGAGGTACAGATACGCAGTATTTT. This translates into CATSGRDLLAGGTDTQYF.